The T cell receptor (beta chain) under discussion was sequenced for a study of control samples from healthy donors and cancer patients. Points on this clone: The same CDR3 also results from other DNA sequences found in this sample.

Clones were read by immunoSEQ multiplex PCR, and TCRdb kept only the in-frame ones, dropping some. Of about 150,000 clones listed, about 94% are singletons. V was cut by 0 bases and J by 1 base, with 6 bases left in between. Germline CDR1 and CDR2: SGHTA and FQGNSA. The CDR3 is made up of 14 amino acids. The rearrangement joins TRBV7-2 to TRBJ1-1; D uncertain. Sequenced material: PBMCs. The TCR comes from a man aged 55-75 years with colorectal cancer. The CDR3 nucleotides are TGTGCCAGCAGCTTAGCTTGGGGGAACACTGAAGCTTTCTTT. Translation: CASSLAWGNTEAFF.